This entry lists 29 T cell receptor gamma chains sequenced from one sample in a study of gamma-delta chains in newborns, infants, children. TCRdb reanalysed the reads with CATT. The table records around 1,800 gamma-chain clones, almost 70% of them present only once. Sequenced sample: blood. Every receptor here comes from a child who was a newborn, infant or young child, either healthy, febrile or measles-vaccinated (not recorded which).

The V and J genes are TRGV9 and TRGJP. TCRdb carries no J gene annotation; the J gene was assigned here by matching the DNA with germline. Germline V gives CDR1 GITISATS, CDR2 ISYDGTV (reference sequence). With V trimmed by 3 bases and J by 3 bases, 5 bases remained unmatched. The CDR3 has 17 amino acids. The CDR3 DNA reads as TGTGCCTTGTGGGAGTCACAGCAAGAGTTGGGCAAAAAAATCAAGGTATTT. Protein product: CALWESQQELGKKIKVF.

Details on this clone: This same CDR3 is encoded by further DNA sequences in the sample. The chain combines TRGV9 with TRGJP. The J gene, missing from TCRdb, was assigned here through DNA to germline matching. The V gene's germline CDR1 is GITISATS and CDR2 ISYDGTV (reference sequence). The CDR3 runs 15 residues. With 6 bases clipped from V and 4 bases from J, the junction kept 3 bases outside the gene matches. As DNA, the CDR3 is TGTGCCTTGTGGTTACAAGAGTTGGGCAAAAAAATCAAGGTATTT. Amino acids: CALWLQELGKKIKVF.

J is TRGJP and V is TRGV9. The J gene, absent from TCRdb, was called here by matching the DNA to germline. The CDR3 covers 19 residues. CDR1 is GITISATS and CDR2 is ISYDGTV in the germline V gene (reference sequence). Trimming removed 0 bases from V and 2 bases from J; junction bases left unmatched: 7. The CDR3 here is CALWEVLRRQELGKKIKVF. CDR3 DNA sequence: TGTGCCTTGTGGGAGGTGCTGAGGAGGCAAGAGTTGGGCAAAAAAATCAAGGTATTT.

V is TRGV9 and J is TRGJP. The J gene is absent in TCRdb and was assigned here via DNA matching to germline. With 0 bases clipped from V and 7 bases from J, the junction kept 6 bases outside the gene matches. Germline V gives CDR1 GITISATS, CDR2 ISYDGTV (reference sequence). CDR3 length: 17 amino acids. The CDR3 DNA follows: TGTGCCTTGTGGGAGGTGCCTCGGGAGTTGGGCAAAAAAATCAAGGTATTT. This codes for CALWEVPRELGKKIKVF.

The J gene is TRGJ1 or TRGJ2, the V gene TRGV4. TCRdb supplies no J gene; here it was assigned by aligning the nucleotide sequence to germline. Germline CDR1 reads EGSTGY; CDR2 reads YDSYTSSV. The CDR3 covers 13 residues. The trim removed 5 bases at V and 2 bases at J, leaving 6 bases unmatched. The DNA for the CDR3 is TGTGCCACCTGGGCGGCCGATTATTATAAGAAACTCTTT. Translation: CATWAADYYKKLF.

The CDR3 bases are TGTGCCTTGTGGGAGGTGGAGGGCAAAAAAATCAAGGTATTT. Amino acids: CALWEVEGKKIKVF. The chain uses TRGV9 and TRGJP. TCRdb gives no J gene; it was assigned here by matching the DNA to germline. Germline assignment: CDR1 GITISATS and CDR2 ISYDGTV (reference sequence). Trimming took 0 bases from V and 12 from J; bases not matched to a gene: 2. The CDR3 is made up of 14 amino acids.

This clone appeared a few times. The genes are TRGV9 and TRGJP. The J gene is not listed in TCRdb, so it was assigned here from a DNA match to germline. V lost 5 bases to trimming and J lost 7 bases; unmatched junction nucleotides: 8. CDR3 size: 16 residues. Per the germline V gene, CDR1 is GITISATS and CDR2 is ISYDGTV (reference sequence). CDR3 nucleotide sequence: TGTGCCTTGTGGGTGATAAGGGAGTTGGGCAAAAAAATCAAGGTATTT. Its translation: CALWVIRELGKKIKVF.

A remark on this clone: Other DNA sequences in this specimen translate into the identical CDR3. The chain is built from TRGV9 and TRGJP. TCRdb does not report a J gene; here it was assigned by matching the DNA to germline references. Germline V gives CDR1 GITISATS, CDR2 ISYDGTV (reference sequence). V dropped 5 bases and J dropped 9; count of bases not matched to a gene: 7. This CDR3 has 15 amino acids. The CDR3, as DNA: TGTGCCTTGTGGGGTACAGGGTTGGGCAAAAAAATCAAGGTATTT. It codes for CALWGTGLGKKIKVF.

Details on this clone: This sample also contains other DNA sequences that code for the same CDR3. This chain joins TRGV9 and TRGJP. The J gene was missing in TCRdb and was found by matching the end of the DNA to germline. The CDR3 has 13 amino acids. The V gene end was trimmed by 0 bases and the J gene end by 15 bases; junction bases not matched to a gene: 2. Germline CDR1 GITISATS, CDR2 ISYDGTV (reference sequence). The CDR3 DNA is TGTGCCTTGTGGGAGGTGTCCAAAAAAATCAAGGTATTT. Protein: CALWEVSKKIKVF.

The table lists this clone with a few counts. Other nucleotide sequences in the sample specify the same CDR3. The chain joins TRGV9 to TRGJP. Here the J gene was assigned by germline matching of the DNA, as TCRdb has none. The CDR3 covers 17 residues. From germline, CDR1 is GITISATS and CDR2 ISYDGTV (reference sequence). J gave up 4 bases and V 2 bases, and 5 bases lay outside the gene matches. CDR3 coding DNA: TGTGCCTTGTGGGAGGACGCACAAGAGTTGGGCAAAAAAATCAAGGTATTT. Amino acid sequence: CALWEDAQELGKKIKVF.

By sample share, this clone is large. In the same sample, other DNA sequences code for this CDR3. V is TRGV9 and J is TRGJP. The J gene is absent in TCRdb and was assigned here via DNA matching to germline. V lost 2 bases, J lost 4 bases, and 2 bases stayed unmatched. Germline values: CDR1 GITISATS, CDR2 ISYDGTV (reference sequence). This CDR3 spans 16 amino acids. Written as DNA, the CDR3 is TGTGCCTTGTGGGAGGCCCAAGAGTTGGGCAAAAAAATCAAGGTATTT. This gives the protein CALWEAQELGKKIKVF.

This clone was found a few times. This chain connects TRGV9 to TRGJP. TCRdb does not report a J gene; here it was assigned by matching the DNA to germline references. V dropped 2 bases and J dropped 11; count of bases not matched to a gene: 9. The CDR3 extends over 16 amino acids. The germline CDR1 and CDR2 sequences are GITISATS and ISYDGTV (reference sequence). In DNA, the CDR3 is TGTGCCTTGTGGGAGGCCCCTCGGCTGGGCAAAAAAATCAAGGTATTT. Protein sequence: CALWEAPRLGKKIKVF.

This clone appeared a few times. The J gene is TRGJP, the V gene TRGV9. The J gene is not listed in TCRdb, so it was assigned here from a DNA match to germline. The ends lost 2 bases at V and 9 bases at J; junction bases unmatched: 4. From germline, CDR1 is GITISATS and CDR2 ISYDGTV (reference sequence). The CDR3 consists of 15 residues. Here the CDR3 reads CALWEDSLGKKIKVF. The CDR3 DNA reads TGTGCCTTGTGGGAGGATTCGTTGGGCAAAAAAATCAAGGTATTT.

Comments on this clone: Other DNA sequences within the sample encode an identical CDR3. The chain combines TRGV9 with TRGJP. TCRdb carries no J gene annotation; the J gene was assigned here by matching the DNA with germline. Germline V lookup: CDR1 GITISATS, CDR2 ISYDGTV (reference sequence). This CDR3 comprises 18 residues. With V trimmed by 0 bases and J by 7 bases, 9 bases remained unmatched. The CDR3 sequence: CALWEVQVKELGKKIKVF. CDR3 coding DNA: TGTGCCTTGTGGGAGGTGCAGGTCAAGGAGTTGGGCAAAAAAATCAAGGTATTT.

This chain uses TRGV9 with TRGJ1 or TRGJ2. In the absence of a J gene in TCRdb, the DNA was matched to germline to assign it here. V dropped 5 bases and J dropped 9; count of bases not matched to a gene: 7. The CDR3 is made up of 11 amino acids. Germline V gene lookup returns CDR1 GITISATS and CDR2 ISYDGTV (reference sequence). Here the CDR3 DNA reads TGTGCCTTGTGGGTGGGGGGTAAGAAACTCTTT. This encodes CALWVGGKKLF.

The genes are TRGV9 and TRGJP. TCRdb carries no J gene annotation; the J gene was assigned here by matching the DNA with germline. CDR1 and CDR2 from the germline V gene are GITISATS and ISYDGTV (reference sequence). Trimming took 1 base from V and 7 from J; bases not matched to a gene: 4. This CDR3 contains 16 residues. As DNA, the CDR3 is TGTGCCTTGTGGGAGGTATGGGAGTTGGGCAAAAAAATCAAGGTATTT. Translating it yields CALWEVWELGKKIKVF.

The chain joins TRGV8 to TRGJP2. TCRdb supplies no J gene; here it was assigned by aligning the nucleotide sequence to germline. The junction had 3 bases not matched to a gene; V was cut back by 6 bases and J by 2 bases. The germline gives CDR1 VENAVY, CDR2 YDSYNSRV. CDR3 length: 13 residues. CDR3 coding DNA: TGTGCCACCTGGCAAAGTAGTGATTGGATCAAGACGTTT. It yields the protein CATWQSSDWIKTF.

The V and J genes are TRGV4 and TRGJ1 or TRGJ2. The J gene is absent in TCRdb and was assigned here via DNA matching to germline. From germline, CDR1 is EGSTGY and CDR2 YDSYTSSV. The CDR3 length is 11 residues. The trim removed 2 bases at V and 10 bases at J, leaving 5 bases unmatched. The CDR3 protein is CATWDVGKKLF. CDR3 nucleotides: TGTGCCACCTGGGATGTGGGGAAGAAACTCTTT.

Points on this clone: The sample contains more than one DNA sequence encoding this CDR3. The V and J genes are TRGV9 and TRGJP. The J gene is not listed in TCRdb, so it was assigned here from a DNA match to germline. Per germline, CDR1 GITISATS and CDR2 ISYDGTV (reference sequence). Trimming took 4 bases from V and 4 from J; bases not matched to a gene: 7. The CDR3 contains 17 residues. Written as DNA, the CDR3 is TGTGCCTTGTGGGACCCTACTCAAGAGTTGGGCAAAAAAATCAAGGTATTT. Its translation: CALWDPTQELGKKIKVF.

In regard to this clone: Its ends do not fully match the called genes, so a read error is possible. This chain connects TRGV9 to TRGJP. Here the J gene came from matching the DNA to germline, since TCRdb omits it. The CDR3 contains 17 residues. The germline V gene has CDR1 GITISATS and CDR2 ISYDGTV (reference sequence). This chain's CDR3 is CALWEDYPELGKKSKVF. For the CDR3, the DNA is TGTGCCTTGTGGGAGGATTATCCCGAGTTGGGCAAAAAAAGCAAGGTATTT.

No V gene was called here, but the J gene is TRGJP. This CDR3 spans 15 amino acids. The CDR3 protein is CALWSQEFGKKIKVF. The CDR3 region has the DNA TGTGCCTTGTGGAGTCAAGAGTTTGGCAAAAAAATCAAGGTATTT.

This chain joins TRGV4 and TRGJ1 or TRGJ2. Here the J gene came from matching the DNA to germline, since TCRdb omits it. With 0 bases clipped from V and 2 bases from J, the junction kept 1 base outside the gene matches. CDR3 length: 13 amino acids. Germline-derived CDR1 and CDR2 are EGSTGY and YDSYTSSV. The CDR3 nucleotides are TGTGCCACCTGGGATGGGGATTATTATAAGAAACTCTTT. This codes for CATWDGDYYKKLF.

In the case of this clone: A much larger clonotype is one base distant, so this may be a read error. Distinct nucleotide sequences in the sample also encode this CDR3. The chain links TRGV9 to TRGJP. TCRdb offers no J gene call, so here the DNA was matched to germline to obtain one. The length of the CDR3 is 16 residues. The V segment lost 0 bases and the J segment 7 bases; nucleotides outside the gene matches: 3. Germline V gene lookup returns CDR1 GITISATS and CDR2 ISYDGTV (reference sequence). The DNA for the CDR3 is TGTGCCTTGTGGGAGGTGCGCGAGTTGGGCAAAAAAATCAAGGTATTT. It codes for CALWEVRELGKKIKVF.

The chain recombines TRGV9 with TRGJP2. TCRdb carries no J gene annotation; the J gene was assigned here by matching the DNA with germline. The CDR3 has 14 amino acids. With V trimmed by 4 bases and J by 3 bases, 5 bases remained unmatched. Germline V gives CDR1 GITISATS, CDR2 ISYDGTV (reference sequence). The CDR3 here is CALWEICSDWIKTF. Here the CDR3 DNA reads TGTGCCTTGTGGGAAATATGTAGTGATTGGATCAAGACGTTT.

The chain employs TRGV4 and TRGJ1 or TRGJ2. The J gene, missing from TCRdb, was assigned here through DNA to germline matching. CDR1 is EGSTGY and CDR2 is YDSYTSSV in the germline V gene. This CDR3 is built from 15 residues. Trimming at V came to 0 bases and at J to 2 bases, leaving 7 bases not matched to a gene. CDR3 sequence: CATWDGRWDYYKKLF. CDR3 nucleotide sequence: TGTGCCACCTGGGATGGGCGGTGGGATTATTATAAGAAACTCTTT.

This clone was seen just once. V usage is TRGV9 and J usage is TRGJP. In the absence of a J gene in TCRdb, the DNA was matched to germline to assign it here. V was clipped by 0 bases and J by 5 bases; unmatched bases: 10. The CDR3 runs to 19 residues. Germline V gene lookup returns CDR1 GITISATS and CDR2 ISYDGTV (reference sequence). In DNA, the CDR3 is TGTGCCTTGTGGGAGGTGAGAAACAGGGAAGAGTTGGGCAAAAAAATCAAGGTATTT. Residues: CALWEVRNREELGKKIKVF.

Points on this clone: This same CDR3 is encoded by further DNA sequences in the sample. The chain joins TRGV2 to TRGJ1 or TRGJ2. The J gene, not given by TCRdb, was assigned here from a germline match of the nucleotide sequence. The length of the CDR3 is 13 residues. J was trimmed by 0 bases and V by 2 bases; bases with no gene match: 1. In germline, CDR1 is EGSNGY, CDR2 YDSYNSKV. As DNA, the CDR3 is TGTGCCACCTGGGACGCGAATTATTATAAGAAACTCTTT. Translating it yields CATWDANYYKKLF.

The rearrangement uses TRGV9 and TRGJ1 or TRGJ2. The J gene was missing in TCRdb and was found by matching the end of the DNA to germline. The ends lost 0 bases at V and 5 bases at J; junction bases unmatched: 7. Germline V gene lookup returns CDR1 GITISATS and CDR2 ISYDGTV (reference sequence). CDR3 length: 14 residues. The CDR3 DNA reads TGTGCCTTGTGGGAGGTGCGCTCGCATTATAAGAAACTCTTT. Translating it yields CALWEVRSHYKKLF.

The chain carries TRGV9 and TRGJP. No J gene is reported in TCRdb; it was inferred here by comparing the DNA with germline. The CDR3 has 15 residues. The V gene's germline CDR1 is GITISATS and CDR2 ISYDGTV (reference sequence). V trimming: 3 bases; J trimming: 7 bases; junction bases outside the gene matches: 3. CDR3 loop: CALWEPELGKKIKVF. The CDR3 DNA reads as TGTGCCTTGTGGGAGCCCGAGTTGGGCAAAAAAATCAAGGTATTT.